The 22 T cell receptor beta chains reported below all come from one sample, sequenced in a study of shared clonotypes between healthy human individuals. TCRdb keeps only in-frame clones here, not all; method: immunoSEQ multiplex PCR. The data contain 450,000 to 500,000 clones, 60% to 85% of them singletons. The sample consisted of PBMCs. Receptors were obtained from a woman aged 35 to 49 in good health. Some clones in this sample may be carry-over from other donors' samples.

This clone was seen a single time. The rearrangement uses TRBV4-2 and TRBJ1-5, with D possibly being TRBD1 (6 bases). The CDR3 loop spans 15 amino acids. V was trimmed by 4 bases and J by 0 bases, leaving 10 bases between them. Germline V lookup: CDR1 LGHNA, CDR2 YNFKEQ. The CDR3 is CASSLQGDSNQPQHF. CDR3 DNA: TGTGCCAGCAGCCTACAGGGAGATAGCAATCAGCCCCAGCATTTT.

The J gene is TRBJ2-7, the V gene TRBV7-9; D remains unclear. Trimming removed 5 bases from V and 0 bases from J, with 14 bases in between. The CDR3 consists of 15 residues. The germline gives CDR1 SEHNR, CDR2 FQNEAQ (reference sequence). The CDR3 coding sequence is TGTGCCAGCAGCCGAAGCGAGTCCTCCTCCTACGAGCAGTACTTC. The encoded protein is CASSRSESSSYEQYF.

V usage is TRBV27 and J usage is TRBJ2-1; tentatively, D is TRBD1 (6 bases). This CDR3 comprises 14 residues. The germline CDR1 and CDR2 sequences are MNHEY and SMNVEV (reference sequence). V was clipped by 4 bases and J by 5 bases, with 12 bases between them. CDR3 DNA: TGTGCCAGCAGTTACTCAGGGGCGGACAATGAGCAGTTCTTC. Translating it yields CASSYSGADNEQFF.

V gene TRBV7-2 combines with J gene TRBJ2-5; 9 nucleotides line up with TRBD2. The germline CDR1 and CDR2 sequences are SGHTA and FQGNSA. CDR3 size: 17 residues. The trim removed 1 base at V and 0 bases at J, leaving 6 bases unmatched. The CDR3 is CASSLVRLAGNQETQYF. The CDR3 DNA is TGTGCCAGCAGCTTAGTTCGTCTAGCGGGGAACCAAGAGACCCAGTACTTC.

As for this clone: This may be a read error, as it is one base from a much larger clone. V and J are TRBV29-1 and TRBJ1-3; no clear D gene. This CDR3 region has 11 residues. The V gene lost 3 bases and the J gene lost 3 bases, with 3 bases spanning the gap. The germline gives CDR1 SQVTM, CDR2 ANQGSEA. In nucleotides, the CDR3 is TGCAGCGTTGAGGATGGAAACACCATATATTTT. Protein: CSVEDGNTIYF.

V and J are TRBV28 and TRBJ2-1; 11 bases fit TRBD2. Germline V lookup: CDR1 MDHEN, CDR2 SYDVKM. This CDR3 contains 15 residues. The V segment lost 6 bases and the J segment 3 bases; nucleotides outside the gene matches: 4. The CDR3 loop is CASSPTSGSYNEQFF. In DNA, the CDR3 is TGTGCCAGCAGCCCAACTAGCGGGAGCTACAATGAGCAGTTCTTC. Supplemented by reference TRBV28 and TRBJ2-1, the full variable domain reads DVKVTQSSRYLVKRTGEKVFLECVQDMDHENMFWYRQDPGLGLRLIYFSYDVKMKEKGDIPEGYSVSREKKERFSLILESASTNQTSMYLCASSPTSGSYNEQFFGPGTRLTVL.

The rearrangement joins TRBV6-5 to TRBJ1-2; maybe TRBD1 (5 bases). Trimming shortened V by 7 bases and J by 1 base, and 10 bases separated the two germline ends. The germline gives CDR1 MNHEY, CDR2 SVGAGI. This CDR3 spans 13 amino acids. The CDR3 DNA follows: TGTGCCAGCACTGGAGGGGATAACTATGGCTACACCTTC. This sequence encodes CASTGGDNYGYTF.

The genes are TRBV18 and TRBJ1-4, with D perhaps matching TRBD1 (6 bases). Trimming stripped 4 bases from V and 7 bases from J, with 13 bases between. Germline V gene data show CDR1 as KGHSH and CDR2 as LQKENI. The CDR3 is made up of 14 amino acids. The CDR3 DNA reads TGTGCCAGCTCACTCGGGGGCGCAGGTGAAAAACTGTTTTTT. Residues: CASSLGGAGEKLFF.

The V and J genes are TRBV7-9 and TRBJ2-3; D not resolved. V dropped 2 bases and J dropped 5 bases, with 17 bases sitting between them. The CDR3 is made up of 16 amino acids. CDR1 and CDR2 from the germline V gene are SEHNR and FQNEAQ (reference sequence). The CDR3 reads CASSLTRGQKGDTQYF. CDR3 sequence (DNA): TGTGCCAGCAGCTTAACGCGCGGCCAAAAAGGAGATACGCAGTATTTT.

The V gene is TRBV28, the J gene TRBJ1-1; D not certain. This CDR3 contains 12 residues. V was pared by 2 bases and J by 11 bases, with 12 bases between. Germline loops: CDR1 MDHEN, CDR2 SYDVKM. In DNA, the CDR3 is TGTGCCAGCAGTTTAAGGAGGCGTGGGGCTTTCTTT. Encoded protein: CASSLRRRGAFF.

The CDR3 bases are TGTGCCAGCACCCCTCGGGTGACACCGGGTTCCGAGCAGTACTTC. Translating gives CASTPRVTPGSEQYF. This chain uses TRBV6-6 with TRBJ2-7; no clear D. V lost 7 bases, J lost 6 bases, and 22 bases lay in between. The CDR3 runs to 15 residues. Germline-derived CDR1 and CDR2 are MNHNY and SVGAGI (reference sequence).

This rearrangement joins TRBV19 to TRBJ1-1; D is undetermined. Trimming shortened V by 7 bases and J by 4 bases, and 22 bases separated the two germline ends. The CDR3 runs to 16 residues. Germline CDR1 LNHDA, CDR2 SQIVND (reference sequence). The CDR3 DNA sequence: TGTGCCAGTAAGATGCTGGGCAGCCCCGAAGGCACTGAAGCTTTCTTT. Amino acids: CASKMLGSPEGTEAFF. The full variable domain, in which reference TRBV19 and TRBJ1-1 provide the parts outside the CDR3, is DGGITQSPKYLFRKEGQNVTLSCEQNLNHDAMYWYRQDPGQGLRLIYYSQIVNDFQKGDIAEGYSVSREKKESFPLTVTSAQKNPTAFYLCASKMLGSPEGTEAFFGQGTRLTVV.

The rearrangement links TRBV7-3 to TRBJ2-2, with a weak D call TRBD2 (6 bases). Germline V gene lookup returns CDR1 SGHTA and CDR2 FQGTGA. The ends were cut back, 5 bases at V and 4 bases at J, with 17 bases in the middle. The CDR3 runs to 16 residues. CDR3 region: CASSRNSGDSTGELFF. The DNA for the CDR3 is TGTGCCAGCAGCCGTAACTCGGGAGACAGCACCGGGGAGCTGTTTTTT.

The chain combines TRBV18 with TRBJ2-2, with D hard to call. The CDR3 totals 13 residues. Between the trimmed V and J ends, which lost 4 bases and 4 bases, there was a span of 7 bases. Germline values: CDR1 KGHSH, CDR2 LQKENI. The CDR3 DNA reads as TGTGCCAGCTCACAGACCCCCACCGGGGAGCTGTTTTTT. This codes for CASSQTPTGELFF.

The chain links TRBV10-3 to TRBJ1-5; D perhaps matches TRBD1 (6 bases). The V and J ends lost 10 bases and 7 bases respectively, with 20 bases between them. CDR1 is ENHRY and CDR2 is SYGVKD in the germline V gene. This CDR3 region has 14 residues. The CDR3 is CATREAGQGQPQHF. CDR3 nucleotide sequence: TGTGCCACTCGTGAGGCGGGGCAGGGGCAGCCCCAGCATTTT.

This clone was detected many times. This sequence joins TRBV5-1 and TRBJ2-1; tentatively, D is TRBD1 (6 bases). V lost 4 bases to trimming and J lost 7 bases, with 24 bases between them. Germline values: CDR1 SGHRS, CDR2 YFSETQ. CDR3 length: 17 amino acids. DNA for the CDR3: TGCGCCAGCAGCCCCGCTACTGGGACGCTTACAGGGAATGAGCAGTTCTTC. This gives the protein CASSPATGTLTGNEQFF.

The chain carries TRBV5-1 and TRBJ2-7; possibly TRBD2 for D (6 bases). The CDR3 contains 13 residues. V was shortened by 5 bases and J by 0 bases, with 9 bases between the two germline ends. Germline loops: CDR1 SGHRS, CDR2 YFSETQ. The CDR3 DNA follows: TGCGCCAGCAGACCCGGGGGCTCCTACGAGCAGTACTTC. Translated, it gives CASRPGGSYEQYF.

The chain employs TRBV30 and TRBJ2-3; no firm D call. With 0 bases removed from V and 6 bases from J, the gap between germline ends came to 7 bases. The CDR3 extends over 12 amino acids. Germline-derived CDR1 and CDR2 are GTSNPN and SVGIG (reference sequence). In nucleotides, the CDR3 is TGTGCCTGGAGTGTATATAGGGATACGCAGTATTTT. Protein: CAWSVYRDTQYF.

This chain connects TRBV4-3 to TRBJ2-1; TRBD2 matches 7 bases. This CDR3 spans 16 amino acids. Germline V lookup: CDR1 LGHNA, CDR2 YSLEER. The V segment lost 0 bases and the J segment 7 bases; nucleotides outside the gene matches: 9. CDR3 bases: TGCGCCAGCAGCCAAGATTCGGGGGAGGGCCGTAATGAGCAGTTCTTC. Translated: CASSQDSGEGRNEQFF.

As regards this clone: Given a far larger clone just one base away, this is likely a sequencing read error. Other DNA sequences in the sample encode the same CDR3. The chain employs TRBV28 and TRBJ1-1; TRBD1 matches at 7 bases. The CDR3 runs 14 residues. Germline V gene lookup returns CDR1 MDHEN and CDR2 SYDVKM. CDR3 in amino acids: CASRVGQTNTEALF. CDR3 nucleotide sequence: TGTGCCAGCAGGGTGGGACAGACCAACACTGAAGCTCTCTTT.

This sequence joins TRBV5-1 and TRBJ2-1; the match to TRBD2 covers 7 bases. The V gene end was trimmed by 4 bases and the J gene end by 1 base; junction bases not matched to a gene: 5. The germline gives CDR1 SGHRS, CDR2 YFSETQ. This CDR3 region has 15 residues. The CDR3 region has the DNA TGCGCCAGCAGCGTTACTAGCGTATCCTACAATGAGCAGTTCTTC. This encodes CASSVTSVSYNEQFF.

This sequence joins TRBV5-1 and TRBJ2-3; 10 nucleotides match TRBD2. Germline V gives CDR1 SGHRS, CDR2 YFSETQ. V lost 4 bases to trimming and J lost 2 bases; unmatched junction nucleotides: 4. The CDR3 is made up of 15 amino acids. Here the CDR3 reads CASSQGLAYTDTQYF. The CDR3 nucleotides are TGCGCCAGCAGCCAGGGACTAGCGTACACAGATACGCAGTATTTT.